The entry that follows covers one T cell receptor (beta chain) sequence. This specimen comes from a study of T-cell memory formation after mild COVID-19. The germline CDR1 and CDR2 sequences are SQVTM and ANQGSEA. V lost 6 bases, J lost 0 bases, and 12 bases lay in between. This CDR3 region has 15 residues. TCRdb ran MiXCR on the 5' RACE reads and lists one entry per CDR3 protein. Of just over 150,000 distinct CDR3 sequences in the sample, roughly 31% are singletons; the top ten hold about 12%. V usage is TRBV29-1 and J usage is TRBJ2-6; no reliable D call. The material sequenced was PBMCs or a T cell subset sorted from them (not recorded which). The sequence was collected from an adult woman who had mild COVID-19 (a few samples of this study predate the infection). Cell type and time point are not known. The CDR3 coding sequence is TGCAGCGTCACCCGGACGGACTCTGGGGCCAACGTCCTGACTTTC. It is translated as CSVTRTDSGANVLTF.